One sample yielded the 26 T cell receptor beta chains listed below, sequenced in a study of blood T cell repertoires in COVID-19. The method was immunoSEQ multiplex PCR; TCRdb's version includes in-frame clones alone and lacks a portion of them. The table has around 300,000 clones, almost 90% seen once. The sample comprised peripheral blood. The receptors shown here come from a woman in her thirties or forties with COVID-19, enrolled during active disease.

This clone has only one observation. The rearrangement joins TRBV4-3 to TRBJ2-2; 10 nucleotides align to TRBD1. Germline lookup yields CDR1 LGHNA and CDR2 YSLEER. The CDR3 loop spans 17 amino acids. With V trimmed by 0 bases and J by 3 bases, 4 bases remained unmatched. The DNA for the CDR3 is TGCGCCAGCAGCCAAGATGACAGGGGGCTATACACCGGGGAGCTGTTTTTT. It yields the protein CASSQDDRGLYTGELFF.

The chain employs TRBV7-2 and TRBJ2-5, with a possible D match to TRBD2 (6 bases). The germline CDR1 and CDR2 sequences are SGHTA and FQGNSA. Between the trimmed V and J ends, which lost 3 bases and 9 bases, there was a span of 23 bases. CDR3 length: 16 amino acids. The CDR3 bases are TGTGCCAGCAGCTTGGCGGGGTCCCACGCCGGCGGGGCCCAGTACTTC. This sequence encodes CASSLAGSHAGGAQYF.

This clone was detected a few times. This chain uses TRBV5-1 with TRBJ1-6, with TRBD1 matching 8 bases. Germline lookup yields CDR1 SGHRS and CDR2 YFSETQ. The CDR3 consists of 16 residues. J was trimmed by 7 bases and V by 4 bases; bases with no gene match: 10. The CDR3 DNA reads TGCGCCAGCAGCCCCGGGGGAGGGGACAGGAATTCACCCCTCCACTTT. It translates to CASSPGGGDRNSPLHF.

The J gene is TRBJ1-2, the V gene TRBV5-1; TRBD1 matches 9 bases. V lost 4 bases and J lost 3; bases outside the gene matches: 7. Per the germline V gene, CDR1 is SGHRS and CDR2 is YFSETQ. The CDR3 runs to 15 residues. The CDR3 nucleotides are TGCGCCAGCAGCCCCGGACAGGGGTCTGACTATGGCTACACCTTC. As protein: CASSPGQGSDYGYTF.

The CDR3 loop reads CASSFRIGGLAFF. CDR3 in DNA: TGCGCCAGCAGCTTCCGGATCGGGGGGTTAGCTTTCTTT. V gene TRBV5-1 combines with J gene TRBJ1-1; perhaps TRBD1 as D (5 bases). The germline V gene has CDR1 SGHRS and CDR2 YFSETQ. V was clipped by 2 bases and J by 10 bases, with 15 bases between them. The CDR3 covers 13 residues.

The chain recombines TRBV11-2 with TRBJ1-1; the D gene is possibly TRBD1 (6 bases). The V and J ends lost 0 bases and 2 bases respectively, with 10 bases between them. Per the germline V gene, CDR1 is SGHAT and CDR2 is FQNNGV. The CDR3 loop spans 15 amino acids. The CDR3 sequence: CASSLEFGTNTEAFF. The CDR3 DNA reads TGTGCCAGCAGCTTAGAATTCGGGACAAACACTGAAGCTTTCTTT.

This clone was observed once. V and J are TRBV19 and TRBJ1-5; 7 bases are shared with TRBD1. This CDR3 has 14 residues. V dropped 6 bases and J dropped 3; count of bases not matched to a gene: 5. Germline-derived CDR1 and CDR2 are LNHDA and SQIVND (reference sequence). The CDR3 spells CASRKTGFNQPQHF. CDR3 sequence (DNA): TGTGCCAGTAGAAAGACAGGGTTCAATCAGCCCCAGCATTTT.

The J gene is TRBJ2-7, the V gene TRBV30, with 9 bases identical to TRBD1. The CDR3 runs to 15 residues. Germline CDR1 is GTSNPN and CDR2 is SVGIG (reference sequence). V gave up 2 bases and J gave up 0 bases; unmatched junction bases: 5. Here the CDR3 reads CAWSFRDRDSYEQYF. DNA for the CDR3: TGTGCCTGGAGTTTTAGGGACAGGGACTCCTACGAGCAGTACTTC.

The chain couples TRBV5-1 to TRBJ2-2, with D possibly being TRBD1 (5 bases). CDR3 length: 13 residues. Deletions cut 3 bases from V and 4 bases from J, with 7 bases between. Looked up from germline, CDR1 is SGHRS and CDR2 is YFSETQ. The DNA of the CDR3 is TGCGCCAGCAGCTGGGGCGGCACCGGGGAGCTGTTTTTT. Translating gives CASSWGGTGELFF.

V is TRBV5-1 and J is TRBJ2-5, with D possibly TRBD1 on 6 matching bases. Trimming left V 4 bases short and J 6 bases short, with 16 bases between. Per germline, CDR1 SGHRS and CDR2 YFSETQ. CDR3 length: 14 residues. CDR3 DNA: TGCGCCAGCAGCCCGGGACATCTGGGGAAGACCCAGTACTTC. Translation: CASSPGHLGKTQYF.

The chain combines TRBV7-2 with TRBJ2-2; D uncertain. CDR1 is SGHTA and CDR2 is FQGNSA in the germline V gene. This CDR3 has 13 residues. Between the trimmed V and J ends, which lost 4 bases and 6 bases, there was a span of 9 bases. The DNA for the CDR3 is TGTGCCAGCAGCTCTATAAGCGCCGGGGAGCTGTTTTTT. Protein: CASSSISAGELFF.

This CDR3 is CASSVGWGQTYEQYF. CDR3 nucleotide sequence: TGTGCCAGCAGCGTAGGATGGGGACAGACCTACGAGCAGTACTTC. The gene calls are TRBV9 and TRBJ2-7; 7 bases match TRBD1. The CDR3 has 15 amino acids. Per germline, CDR1 SGDLS and CDR2 YYNGEE. The J segment lost 2 bases and the V segment lost 0 bases, leaving 5 bases of the junction unmatched.

J is TRBJ1-5 and V is TRBV28; 12 positions match TRBD1. J gave up 6 bases and V 0 bases, and 3 bases lay outside the gene matches. This CDR3 spans 16 amino acids. Germline loops: CDR1 MDHEN, CDR2 SYDVKM. CDR3 in DNA: TGTGCCAGCAGTTTATGGGGACAGGGGGCAAGTCAGCCCCAGCATTTT. Translated, it gives CASSLWGQGASQPQHF. The full variable domain, in which reference TRBV28 and TRBJ1-5 provide the parts outside the CDR3, is DVKVTQSSRYLVKRTGEKVFLECVQDMDHENMFWYRQDPGLGLRLIYFSYDVKMKEKGDIPEGYSVSREKKERFSLILESASTNQTSMYLCASSLWGQGASQPQHFGDGTRLSIL.

CDR3 residues: CASSWTGTGGASPLHF. CDR3 coding DNA: TGCGCCAGCAGCTGGACCGGGACAGGGGGCGCTTCACCCCTCCACTTT. This chain joins TRBV4-3 and TRBJ1-6, with 12 bases fitting TRBD1. The CDR3 covers 16 residues. Germline CDR1 LGHNA, CDR2 YSLEER. Trimming cost V 5 bases and J 9 bases; bases outside gene matches: 8.

The V call is TRBV9, the J call TRBJ1-2, with D unresolved. This CDR3 comprises 14 residues. Trimming left V 4 bases short and J 8 bases short, with 18 bases between. The germline V gene encodes CDR1 SGDLS and CDR2 YYNGEE. The DNA of the CDR3 is TGTGCCAGCAGCCCCCCCTCAGCGCCAACGGGCTACACCTTC. Translating it yields CASSPPSAPTGYTF. The entire variable domain, with the rest obtained from reference TRBV9 and TRBJ1-2, is as follows: DSGVTQTPKHLITATGQRVTLRCSPRSGDLSVYWYQQSLDQGLQFLIQYYNGEERAKGNILERFSAQQFPDLHSELNLSSLELGDSALYFCASSPPSAPTGYTFGSGTRLTVV.

This rearrangement joins TRBV15 to TRBJ1-1; the D gene is possibly TRBD1 (5 bases). This CDR3 spans 13 amino acids. From germline, CDR1 is LNHNV and CDR2 YYDKDF (reference sequence). V was cut by 4 bases and J by 3 bases, with 9 bases left in between. In DNA form, the CDR3 reads TGTGCCACCAGCAAAAACAGGTACACTGAAGCTTTCTTT. Translating it yields CATSKNRYTEAFF.

This rearrangement joins TRBV30 to TRBJ2-3, with 8 positions matching TRBD2. This CDR3 contains 15 residues. Trimming removed 4 bases from V and 6 bases from J; junction bases left unmatched: 12. The germline gives CDR1 GTSNPN, CDR2 SVGIG (reference sequence). CDR3 amino acids: CAWTSGRGGSDTQYF. CDR3 in DNA: TGTGCCTGGACCTCAGGTCGGGGGGGCAGCGATACGCAGTATTTT.

The genes are TRBV6-5 and TRBJ1-2; possible D gene TRBD1, 6 bases. Germline CDR1 is MNHEY and CDR2 is SVGAGI. Trimming pared 6 bases from V and 8 bases from J, leaving 16 bases between. The CDR3 length is 13 residues. The DNA for the CDR3 is TGTGCCAGCAGCAGCAGGGGAAACTGGGGCTACACCTTC. It codes for CASSSRGNWGYTF.

V is TRBV9 and J is TRBJ2-1, with D tentatively TRBD2 (5 bases). The CDR3 is made up of 17 amino acids. Germline V lookup: CDR1 SGDLS, CDR2 YYNGEE. V was cut by 2 bases and J by 2 bases, with 17 bases left in between. CDR3 amino acids: CASSVSHRGAPYNEQFF. The DNA of the CDR3 is TGTGCCAGCAGCGTTTCGCACCGGGGAGCTCCCTACAATGAGCAGTTCTTC.

CDR3 DNA: TGTGCCAGCAGCTTTGCGGCGGGACAAGAGACCCAGTACTTC. Protein: CASSFAAGQETQYF. V gene TRBV5-4 combines with J gene TRBJ2-5, with D maybe TRBD2 (6 bases). Germline V gene data show CDR1 as SGHNT and CDR2 as YYREEE (reference sequence). CDR3 length: 14 amino acids. Trimming took 2 bases from V and 2 from J, leaving 10 bases between them.

The V and J genes are TRBV27 and TRBJ1-1; tentatively, D is TRBD1 (5 bases). The CDR3 length is 13 residues. Germline V gene sequence: CDR1 MNHEY, CDR2 SMNVEV (reference sequence). V dropped 8 bases and J dropped 11 bases, with 21 bases sitting between them. The CDR3 coding sequence is TGTGCCAGCTCACTGGGGAGGGGCGCAAGGGCTTTCTTT. This encodes CASSLGRGARAFF.

The chain recombines TRBV19 with TRBJ2-2; 10 nucleotides agree with TRBD1. The V and J ends lost 4 bases and 7 bases, in that order; junction bases with no gene match: 3. Germline CDR1 reads LNHDA; CDR2 reads SQIVND (reference sequence). This CDR3 comprises 14 residues. This CDR3 reads CASSTTGGGGELFF. The CDR3 coding sequence is TGTGCCAGTAGTACGACAGGGGGCGGCGGGGAGCTGTTTTTT.

The chain employs TRBV11-2 and TRBJ1-1; TRBD1 might be the D (5 bases). The CDR3 is 13 residues long. CDR1 and CDR2 (germline): SGHAT, FQNNGV. Trimming left V 5 bases short and J 2 bases short, with 9 bases between. CDR3 in amino acids: CASSADINTEAFF. CDR3 DNA sequence: TGTGCCAGCAGCGCGGACATAAACACTGAAGCTTTCTTT.

The gene calls are TRBV6-5 and TRBJ1-1; D remains ambiguous. The CDR3 has 15 amino acids. Germline loops: CDR1 MNHEY, CDR2 SVGAGI. V gave up 6 bases and J gave up 4 bases, with 18 bases separating them. As DNA, the CDR3 is TGTGCCAGCAGAGCCAACGGGGAGGTGAGCACTGAAGCTTTCTTT. This sequence encodes CASRANGEVSTEAFF.

The chain uses TRBV3-1 (or the pseudogene TRBV3-2) and TRBJ1-3, with 7 bases identical to TRBD1. Germline assignment: CDR1 LGHDT and CDR2 YNNKEL (reference sequence). J lost 0 bases, V lost 1 base, and 3 bases had no gene match. This CDR3 is built from 16 residues. The CDR3 DNA is TGTGCCAGCAGCCAAGGCGGACAGGCCTCTGGAAACACCATATATTTT. As protein: CASSQGGQASGNTIYF.

The gene calls are TRBV7-8 and TRBJ2-5; D ambiguous. The CDR3 is 13 amino acids. The V end was cut by 5 bases, the J end by 2 bases, with 9 bases between. CDR1 and CDR2 from the germline V gene are SGHVS and FQNEAQ. The CDR3 protein is CASSLRRQETQYF. CDR3 sequence (DNA): TGTGCCAGCAGCCTCCGGCGGCAAGAGACCCAGTACTTC.